This is a list of T cell receptor beta chains from one sample in a study of shared clonotypes between healthy human individuals. Produced via immunoSEQ multiplex PCR; TCRdb's table is partial and in-frame only. The table has around 2.1 million clones, about 92% seen once. Material for sequencing was naive CD8+ T cells from PBMCs. Every receptor here comes from a man younger than 30 in good health. Some clones in this sample may be carry-over from other donors' samples. Both conserved end residues are part of each CDR3. The D gene is left open where the match is weak. Some rows mark clone size as missing; the rest say once, few, many or name a class of expanded clone.

DNA	CDR3	D	V	J	size
TGTGCCAGCAGCTTAGCGACAGAGGAAGCTTTCTTT	CASSLATEEAFF	.	TRBV7-9	TRBJ1-1	.
TGTGCCAGCAGTTTATACACCCCGTCCTATGGCTACACCTTC	CASSLYTPSYGYTF	.	TRBV28	TRBJ1-2	.
TGTGCCAGCAGCTTTCTGGCAGATTATCACGGGGAGCTGTTTTTT	CASSFLADYHGELFF	.	TRBV13	TRBJ2-2	.
TGTGCCAGCAGTTCCGGACAGATTGCAACTAATGAAAAACTGTTTTTT	CASSSGQIATNEKLFF	.	TRBV28	TRBJ1-4	.
TGTGCCAGCAGTGAATGGGGTATCTCCATGAACACTGAAGCTTTCTTT	CASSEWGISMNTEAFF	.	TRBV6-1	TRBJ1-1	.
TGTGCCAGCCGCGGGGTCCTAGGTCCTCCCGAGCAGTACTTC	CASRGVLGPPEQYF	.	TRBV19	TRBJ2-7	.
TGTGCCAGCAGCCCATCCTACGAGCAGTACTTC	CASSPSYEQYF	.	TRBV7-8	TRBJ2-7	.
TGTGCCAGCAGTTTAATCGGGACAGGCCGTGGCTACACCTTC	CASSLIGTGRGYTF	TRBD1	TRBV28	TRBJ1-2	.
TGTGCCAGCAGTTTCCGGGACGGTAATCAGCCCCAGCATTTT	CASSFRDGNQPQHF	.	TRBV27	TRBJ1-5	.
TGTGCCAGCAGTTACAGCTCCTACAATGAGCAGTTCTTC	CASSYSSYNEQFF	.	TRBV28	TRBJ2-1	.
TGTGCCACCTCGTCGGGACTAGCGGGAGGATTGTGGACAGATACGCAGTATTTT	CATSSGLAGGLWTDTQYF	TRBD2	TRBV28	TRBJ2-3	.
TGTGCCAGCAGCTTAGATTGGGGGAACTTCTACGAGCAGTACTTC	CASSLDWGNFYEQYF	.	TRBV11-2	TRBJ2-7	.
TGTGCCACCAGCAGATCCCGATTTACGGGGACTGAAGCTTTCTTT	CATSRSRFTGTEAFF	.	TRBV15	TRBJ1-1	.
TGTGCCAGCAGCCCCTCTTGGGGGGAATTCTCCTACGAGCAGTACTTC	CASSPSWGEFSYEQYF	.	TRBV27	TRBJ2-7	.
TGCGCCAGCAGCTCTCGGACGCTAAACACTGAAGCTTTCTTT	CASSSRTLNTEAFF	.	TRBV4-1	TRBJ1-1	.
TGTGCCAGCAGTGAAGTTGGAATGCCCCGGTGGGTTGGAAACACCATATATTTT	CASSEVGMPRWVGNTIYF	.	TRBV6-1	TRBJ1-3	.
TGTGCCAGCAGTTGGGTTCGGGGGTCCGGGGAGCTGTTTTTT	CASSWVRGSGELFF	.	TRBV6-5	TRBJ2-2	.
TGTGCCAGCAGACCTTCGTCACAGTTTTACAATGAGCAGTTCTTC	CASRPSSQFYNEQFF	.	TRBV7-9	TRBJ2-1	.
TGTGCCATCAGGAGAACCGGGACAGGGGGCACAGATACGCAGTATTTT	CAIRRTGTGGTDTQYF	TRBD1	TRBV10-3	TRBJ2-3	.
TGTGCCACCTTTTTGGTCCATGAGCAGTTCTTC	CATFLVHEQFF	.	TRBV28	TRBJ2-1	.
TGTGCCACCAGCAGCGGCCCTGACACCGGGGAGCTGTTTTTT	CATSSGPDTGELFF	.	TRBV15	TRBJ2-2	.
TGTGCCAGCAGCACTCCCCTACAGAGGTCGATGGGGGAGCAGTACTTC	CASSTPLQRSMGEQYF	.	TRBV27	TRBJ2-7	.
TGTGCCAGCAGTTTACAGAACACCGGGGAGCTGTTTTTT	CASSLQNTGELFF	.	TRBV28	TRBJ2-2	.
TGTGCCAGTAGTAGGATGGACAGGGAGAATAACGAGCAGTACTTC	CASSRMDRENNEQYF	TRBD1	TRBV19	TRBJ2-7	.
TGTGCCAGCAGCCCCGGGGTGGGCACTGAAGCTTTCTTT	CASSPGVGTEAFF	.	TRBV5-5	TRBJ1-1	once
TGTGCCAGCAGCTTGGGACTAGCGGGAGTCGGAGGGGGCACAGATACGCAGTATTTT	CASSLGLAGVGGGTDTQYF	TRBD2	TRBV7-6	TRBJ2-3	.
TGCGCCAGCAGTGAGGGGACTAGCGGGAGCGGTTCGTACTTC	CASSEGTSGSGSYF	TRBD2	TRBV10-1	TRBJ2-7	.
TGTGCCAGCTCACCCTCTCCGGTCTACGAGCAGTACTTC	CASSPSPVYEQYF	.	TRBV18	TRBJ2-7	.
TGTGCCAGCAGCTTATTAGGGGGCGTCTCCTACGAGCAGTACTTC	CASSLLGGVSYEQYF	TRBD1	TRBV11-2	TRBJ2-7	.
TGTGCCAGCACCCCGAGGGGGGAGGGTGGCTACACCTTC	CASTPRGEGGYTF	.	TRBV6-5	TRBJ1-2	once
TGTGCCAGCAGCTCCCGCCAAACAGGGGTTAACACTGAAGCTTTCTTT	CASSSRQTGVNTEAFF	TRBD1	TRBV9	TRBJ1-1	few
TGCAGCGTTGAAGATGGGGGGGACACTGAAGCTTTCTTT	CSVEDGGDTEAFF	.	TRBV29-1	TRBJ1-1	.
TGTGCCAGCAGCTCCCTAGCGGGAGGGCCGGACGAGCAGTACTTC	CASSSLAGGPDEQYF	TRBD2	TRBV7-9	TRBJ2-7	.
TGTGCCAGCAGCTTAGGAAGGGCACTTTTCGACGATACGCAGTATTTT	CASSLGRALFDDTQYF	.	TRBV7-2	TRBJ2-3	.
TGTGCCAGCAGCTCGCTAGGGGGCCCCTACGAGCAGTACTTC	CASSSLGGPYEQYF	TRBD1	TRBV7-8	TRBJ2-7	.
TGTGCCAGCAGAAGCGGGTACTCCTACGAGCAGTACTTC	CASRSGYSYEQYF	.	TRBV27	TRBJ2-7	.
TGTGCCAGCAGTTTCGACAGGGGGGGGACTGAAGCTTTCTTT	CASSFDRGGTEAFF	TRBD1	TRBV28	TRBJ1-1	.
TGCAGCGTTGAGTACGGGCGTGGCGAGCAGTACTTC	CSVEYGRGEQYF	.	TRBV29-1	TRBJ2-7	.
TGTGCCAGCAGCCGAATGGACTCAGGGGAGCAGTTCTTC	CASSRMDSGEQFF	.	TRBV7-8	TRBJ2-1	.
TGTGCCAGTAGTGCGGACAGGGGTGGAAATCAGCCCCAGCATTTT	CASSADRGGNQPQHF	TRBD1	TRBV19	TRBJ1-5	.
TGTGCCAGCAGTTTATTTACGGGAGTGGGCGAGCAGTACTTC	CASSLFTGVGEQYF	.	TRBV28	TRBJ2-7	.
TGTGCCAGTGACGGTACAGAGTCCCTTTTCAATCAGCCCCAGCATTTT	CASDGTESLFNQPQHF	.	TRBV19	TRBJ1-5	.